What follows are 16 T cell receptor beta chains derived from one specimen sequenced in a study of blood T cell repertoires in COVID-19. Method: immunoSEQ multiplex PCR; TCRdb's copy keeps in-frame clones and lacks some. The table records 150,000 to 200,000 clones, 80% of them present only once. Sequenced input: PBMCs or T cells enriched from blood (not recorded which). These receptors were obtained from a man in his fifties or sixties who had been exposed to COVID-19.

This clone occurred once. This chain uses TRBV5-4 with TRBJ1-5, with D perhaps TRBD1 (5 bases). CDR1 is SGHNT, CDR2 YYREEE, per germline (reference sequence). The ends were cut back, 2 bases at V and 7 bases at J, with 13 bases in the middle. This CDR3 contains 14 residues. The CDR3 DNA sequence: TGTGCCAGCAGCTTATCTGGGGCAGGGCAGCCCCAGCATTTT. Translation: CASSLSGAGQPQHF.

The V gene is TRBV5-8, the J gene TRBJ2-7, with 7 bases matching TRBD1. Losses at the gene ends were 3 bases for V and 6 bases for J; bases not matched to a gene: 6. Germline V gives CDR1 SGHTS, CDR2 YDEGEE. CDR3 size: 13 residues. This CDR3 reads CASSSPTGAEQYF. Written as DNA, the CDR3 is TGTGCCAGCAGCTCTCCCACAGGGGCCGAGCAGTACTTC.

This clone was counted once. This chain joins TRBV27 and TRBJ1-2; 10 nucleotides line up with TRBD1. The CDR3 contains 15 residues. CDR1 and CDR2 from the germline V gene are MNHEY and SMNVEV (reference sequence). V lost 4 bases and J lost 2; bases outside the gene matches: 4. CDR3 in amino acids: CASSSPGQGNYGYTF. DNA of the CDR3: TGTGCCAGCAGTTCCCCGGGACAGGGGAACTATGGCTACACCTTC.

The V call is TRBV4-3, the J call TRBJ2-4, with 9 positions matching TRBD2. CDR1 is LGHNA and CDR2 is YSLEER in the germline V gene. The CDR3 is 16 residues long. V lost 0 bases and J lost 8; bases outside the gene matches: 8. The CDR3 loop is CASSQDPLAGKYIQYF. The CDR3 DNA sequence: TGCGCCAGCAGCCAAGACCCGCTAGCGGGAAAGTACATTCAGTACTTC.

The CDR3 protein is CASSMPGQSRYTQYF. The CDR3 region has the DNA TGTGCCAGTAGTATGCCGGGACAGTCCAGGTATACGCAGTATTTT. The chain couples TRBV19 to TRBJ2-3; TRBD1 matches at 7 bases. This CDR3 comprises 15 residues. The ends lost 3 bases at V and 7 bases at J; junction bases unmatched: 10. The germline gives CDR1 LNHDA, CDR2 SQIVND (reference sequence).

This clone turned up a few times. This chain links TRBV7-3 with TRBJ2-7; TRBD1 matches at 7 bases. CDR1 and CDR2 (germline): SGHTA, FQGTGA. The V segment lost 5 bases and the J segment 0 bases; nucleotides outside the gene matches: 4. This CDR3 comprises 14 residues. CDR3 loop: CASSAYRGSYEQYF. In nucleotides, the CDR3 is TGTGCCAGCAGCGCCTACAGGGGCTCCTACGAGCAGTACTTC.

CDR3 sequence (DNA): TGCAGCGTTGGACAGGGGGTAAATAGCAATCAGCCCCAGCATTTT. This translates into CSVGQGVNSNQPQHF. This rearrangement joins TRBV29-1 to TRBJ1-5; 9 bases line up with TRBD1. Trimming at V came to 4 bases and at J to 0 bases, leaving 4 bases not matched to a gene. The CDR3 spans 15 residues. Germline V gene data show CDR1 as SQVTM and CDR2 as ANQGSEA.

This chain uses TRBV29-1 with TRBJ1-3; 7 bases match TRBD1. Germline trimming cut 7 bases from V and 0 bases from J; bases unmatched to any gene: 6. Germline CDR1 SQVTM, CDR2 ANQGSEA. The CDR3 is 14 residues long. CDR3 loop: CSGKDRSSGNTIYF. As DNA, the CDR3 is TGCAGCGGTAAGGACAGGAGCTCTGGAAACACCATATATTTT.

The chain employs TRBV5-1 and TRBJ1-1; 8 bases are a match to TRBD1. The V gene's germline CDR1 is SGHRS and CDR2 YFSETQ. Trimming took 4 bases from V and 2 from J; bases not matched to a gene: 4. The CDR3 consists of 14 residues. CDR3 in amino acids: CASSIAGGNTEAFF. In DNA, the CDR3 is TGCGCCAGCAGCATTGCAGGGGGCAACACTGAAGCTTTCTTT.

The chain joins TRBV24-1 to TRBJ2-2; 7 nucleotides align to TRBD2. Germline CDR1 is KGHDR and CDR2 is SFDVKD. The CDR3 length is 16 residues. The trim removed 4 bases at V and 4 bases at J, leaving 8 bases unmatched. Written as DNA, the CDR3 is TGTGCCACCAGTGACCCCCCTCCGGGGGGCACCGGGGAGCTGTTTTTT. It translates to CATSDPPPGGTGELFF.

This chain uses TRBV11-2 with TRBJ2-1, with TRBD2 identical over 7 bases. CDR3 length: 11 residues. Per the germline V gene, CDR1 is SGHAT and CDR2 is FQNNGV. J lost 12 bases, V lost 8 bases, and 7 bases had no gene match. Here the CDR3 reads CASRGRAWQFF. In nucleotides, the CDR3 is TGTGCCAGCCGGGGGAGGGCTTGGCAGTTCTTC. The variable domain in full, with the rest retrieved from reference TRBV11-2 and TRBJ2-1, is EAGVAQSPRYKIIEKRQSVAFWCNPISGHATLYWYQQILGQGPKLLIQFQNNGVVDDSQLPKDRFSAERLKGVDSTLKIQPAKLEDSAVYLCASRGRAWQFFGPGTRLTVL.

This clone was seen a handful of times. The chain uses TRBV27 and TRBJ1-2; 9 bases are a match to TRBD1. This CDR3 contains 16 residues. Trimming at V came to 6 bases and at J to 6 bases, leaving 14 bases not matched to a gene. The germline gives CDR1 MNHEY, CDR2 SMNVEV (reference sequence). This CDR3 is CASSTTGGRLDDGYTF. CDR3 bases: TGTGCCAGCAGCACGACAGGGGGTAGGTTAGACGATGGCTACACCTTC.

V usage is TRBV13 and J usage is TRBJ2-5, with D unclear. This CDR3 spans 14 amino acids. V was cut by 1 base and J by 2 bases, with 8 bases left in between. The V gene's germline CDR1 is PRHDT and CDR2 FYEKMQ (reference sequence). DNA of the CDR3: TGTGCCAGCAGCTTAGAAACACGACAAGAGACCCAGTACTTC. Its translation is CASSLETRQETQYF.

In its sample, this clone was seen once. The V call is TRBV19, the J call TRBJ1-1; 9 positions agree with TRBD1. V shed 6 bases, J shed 3 bases, and the junction held 2 bases outside the gene matches. Germline V CDR1 and CDR2: LNHDA, SQIVND (reference sequence). The CDR3 is made up of 13 amino acids. The CDR3 bases are TGTGCCAGTAGGAACAGGGGGCACACTGAAGCTTTCTTT. Residues: CASRNRGHTEAFF.

The chain is built from TRBV5-4 and TRBJ2-6; perhaps TRBD1 as D (6 bases). Germline lookup yields CDR1 SGHNT and CDR2 YYREEE (reference sequence). V lost 4 bases and J 4 bases, leaving 12 bases between the germline ends. This CDR3 is built from 15 residues. This chain's CDR3 is CASSGWGPGANVLTF. The CDR3 DNA sequence: TGTGCCAGCAGCGGGTGGGGGCCCGGGGCCAACGTCCTGACTTTC.

The chain carries TRBV7-2 and TRBJ2-1; D is possibly TRBD1 (6 bases). Germline V gene data show CDR1 as SGHTA and CDR2 as FQGNSA. Trimming cost V 3 bases and J 3 bases, with 9 bases left between them. The CDR3 length is 14 residues. The CDR3: CASSFRTVYNEQFF. The CDR3 nucleotides read TGTGCCAGCAGCTTCCGGACAGTCTACAATGAGCAGTTCTTC.